This paragraph reports one T cell receptor (beta chain). This CDR3 contains 12 residues. Trimming removed 5 bases from V and 6 bases from J; junction bases left unmatched: 6. In germline, CDR1 is SQVTM, CDR2 ANQGSEA. Multiple sclerosis controls were treatment-naive patients with stable or active relapsing-remitting disease. TEMRA cells underwent FACS enrichment and CD8+ and CD4+ T cells underwent negative isolation. This entry belongs to a study of CD8 T cells in Susac syndrome. After extraction with the RNeasy kit, roughly 0.45 to 1 ug of the RNA was reverse transcribed using random hexamers. Amplification of TCR beta CDR3 used immunoSEQ multiplex PCR across 54 Vbeta and 13 Jbeta. One entry per CDR3 protein, called by TCRdb with MiXCR from the immunoSEQ multiplex PCR reads. The profile shows about 160,000 distinct CDR3 sequences, approximately 94% of them singletons.

The chain is built from TRBV29-1 and TRBJ2-7; 8 bases are shared with TRBD2. The sequenced sample consisted of CD4+ T cells from PBMCs. The clonotype originates from a human donor with multiple sclerosis. The CDR3 is CSVSREGREQYF. The CDR3 DNA is TGCAGCGTTTCTCGGGAGGGCCGCGAGCAGTACTTC.